This T cell receptor (beta chain) is drawn from a study of OX40 agonist ivuxolimab in advanced cancers. Study information: Earlier anti-PD-1, anti-PD-L1 or anti-CTLA-4 therapy was permitted; roughly 40% had received some. Three patients, one with hepatocellular carcinoma and two with cutaneous melanoma, achieved partial responses.

Germline CDR1 is MNHNS and CDR2 is SASEGT. CDR3 length: 14 amino acids. V was trimmed by 3 bases and J by 1 base, leaving 9 bases between them. The study, taken as a whole, reports: Blood T cells, both CD4+ and CD8+, expanded clonally by week 6 at 0.1 to 3.0 mg/kg.

Assay: immunoSEQ multiplex PCR; the TCRdb copy retains only in-frame clones and omits some. The sample shows under 20,000 clones, 79% of them seen only once. Regarding this clone: Its target is unknown.

The sequence was obtained from an adult with an advanced solid tumor such as melanoma, head and neck, liver or kidney cancer. The genes are TRBV6-1 and TRBJ1-2; no definite D call. The source was CD4+ or CD8+ T cells sorted from blood, collected in a trial of the OX40 agonist ivuxolimab. CDR3 sequence reads: CASSDRYSNYGYTF. The CDR3 bases are TGTGCCAGCAGTGACCGATACAGTAACTATGGCTACACCTTC.